This T cell receptor (beta chain) was recorded in a study of beta chain features in type 1 diabetes. Findings and caveats of the study: For cells with high TCR expression, cDNA sequencing could yield over-representation. Type 1 diabetes patients showed a moderate but significant shortening of TCRB CDR3s in all four CD4+ subsets.

The CDR3 is 15 residues long. Looked up from germline, CDR1 is SGHNT and CDR2 is YENEEA. The ends lost 5 bases at V and 1 base at J; junction bases unmatched: 4. The sample holds a few counts of this clone. What it binds is unknown. TCRB transcripts that were expressed got sequenced, as all of the isolated RNA had been reverse transcribed. Profiling relied on immunoSEQ multiplex PCR, and the TCRdb table lists in-frame clones only, not all of them. This table has 850,000 to 900,000 clones, 17% appearing once. One heparinised blood draw, averaging about 116 mL, came from each donor. The V and J genes are TRBV11-3 and TRBJ2-2, with 7 bases that match TRBD1. The sequence came from a woman aged 18 to 35 in good health. Sequencing was done on a sample of naive CD4+ T cells from blood. CDR3 DNA sequence: TGTGCCAGCAGCCCCCGGGACAGGAACACCGGGGAGCTGTTTTTT. Its translation is CASSPRDRNTGELFF.